The 23 T cell receptor beta chains in this list originate from one sample, sequenced in a study of regulatory T cells in long-lasting Graves disease. As to time point: newly diagnosed GD, antithyroid drugs for less than 3 months. Making the TCR library involved RNA that had been extracted from PBMCs. Construction of the TCR beta libraries employed iRepertoire HTBI primers in conjunction with Arm-PCR of CDR3 regions. TCRdb ran MiXCR on the multiplex PCR reads and lists one entry per CDR3 protein. The sample lists about 460,000 distinct CDR3 sequences, around 15% occurring once. This same sample was also taken into another study, of T cells in Graves' hyperthyroidism and ophthalmopathy.

The sequences come from peripheral blood mononuclear cells (PBMCs), collected at new diagnosis, from a patient treated with antithyroid drugs. Every receptor here comes from a woman in her forties or fifties with Graves disease.

There are many counts of this clonotype. The rearrangement links TRBV5-1 to TRBJ2-1; D is possibly TRBD2 (6 bases). V was pared by 0 bases and J by 7 bases, with 14 bases between. The germline gives CDR1 SGHRS, CDR2 YFSETQ. The CDR3 totals 15 residues. The CDR3 region is CASSLVAGLRNEQFF. In DNA form, the CDR3 reads TGCGCCAGCAGCTTGGTTGCGGGGTTGCGGAATGAGCAGTTCTTC.

V and J are TRBV10-3 and TRBJ2-5; the match to TRBD1 covers 11 bases. V was pared by 3 bases and J by 1 base, with 7 bases of the junction left unmatched. CDR1 ENHRY and CDR2 SYGVKD come from the germline V gene. CDR3 length: 17 residues. In DNA form, the CDR3 reads TGTGCCATCAGTGACCAACGGACAGGGGGCGTCCAAGAGACCCAGTACTTC. Protein sequence: CAISDQRTGGVQETQYF.

This clonotype was seen repeatedly, ten times or more. The chain carries TRBV2 and TRBJ2-3; the match to TRBD2 covers 14 bases. The junction had 7 bases not matched to a gene; V was cut back by 8 bases and J by 3 bases. The CDR3 sequence is 16 residues long. From germline, CDR1 is SNHLY and CDR2 FYNNEI. The CDR3 nucleotides are TGTGCCAGCCCCACGACTAGCGGGAGGGTTACAGATACGCAGTATTTT. The encoded protein is CASPTTSGRVTDTQYF.

In this sample, this clonotype turned up many times. V is TRBV5-1 and J is TRBJ2-2; D possibly uses TRBD1 or TRBD2 (6 bases each). The length of the CDR3 is 16 residues. In germline, CDR1 is SGHRS, CDR2 YFSETQ. The V and J ends lost 6 bases and 4 bases respectively, with 19 bases between them. CDR3 residues: CASTLWGQGGTGELFF. CDR3 bases: TGCGCCAGCACCTTATGGGGGCAGGGAGGCACCGGGGAGCTGTTTTTT.

In its sample, this clonotype was seen a few times. V gene TRBV19 combines with J gene TRBJ2-2, with D unclear. Germline values: CDR1 LNHDA, CDR2 SQIVND (reference sequence). The CDR3 loop spans 15 amino acids. The V and J ends lost 2 bases and 2 bases respectively, with 9 bases between them. CDR3 sequence reads: CASSITNLNTGELFF. CDR3 coding DNA: TGTGCCAGTAGTATAACAAACCTCAACACCGGGGAGCTGTTTTTT. Filled out from reference TRBV19 and TRBJ2-2, the complete variable domain reads DGGITQSPKYLFRKEGQNVTLSCEQNLNHDAMYWYRQDPGQGLRLIYYSQIVNDFQKGDIAEGYSVSREKKESFPLTVTSAQKNPTAFYLCASSITNLNTGELFFGEGSRLTVL.

V usage is TRBV19 and J usage is TRBJ2-5; 8 nucleotides align to TRBD1. The trim removed 6 bases at V and 5 bases at J, leaving 14 bases unmatched. Germline-derived CDR1 and CDR2 are LNHDA and SQIVND (reference sequence). This CDR3 region has 16 residues. The CDR3 nucleotides are TGTGCCAGTAGCTCGGGACAGGCCCCCTCTTGGGAGACCCAGTACTTC. This gives the protein CASSSGQAPSWETQYF.

The chain recombines TRBV5-1 with TRBJ1-1; no definite D call. The CDR3 is 16 amino acids. CDR1 and CDR2 from the germline V gene are SGHRS and YFSETQ. Trimming shortened V by 1 base and J by 0 bases, and 13 bases separated the two germline ends. DNA for the CDR3: TGCGCCAGCAGCTTGACCGGAAAGGGTATGAACACTGAAGCTTTCTTT. Protein: CASSLTGKGMNTEAFF.

This chain joins TRBV4-2 and TRBJ1-5; D gene uncertain. Trimming removed 1 base at V and 4 bases at J, with 5 bases between. Germline V CDR1 and CDR2: LGHNA, YNFKEQ. The length of the CDR3 is 13 residues. CDR3 bases: TGTGCCAGCAGCCAAGGCAAAAATCAGCCCCAGCATTTT. Translation gives CASSQGKNQPQHF.

In its sample, this clonotype was seen many times. The genes are TRBV30 and TRBJ2-1, with 10 bases fitting TRBD2. This CDR3 is built from 16 residues. V lost 2 bases to trimming and J lost 2 bases; unmatched junction nucleotides: 6. CDR1 and CDR2 (germline): GTSNPN, SVGIG (reference sequence). CDR3 nucleotide sequence: TGTGCCTGGAGTCTAAGAGGACTAGCGGCCTACAATGAGCAGTTCTTC. Its protein is CAWSLRGLAAYNEQFF.

This chain joins TRBV7-3 and TRBJ2-2; no definite D call. V dropped 6 bases and J dropped 4 bases, with 9 bases sitting between them. Germline CDR1 and CDR2: SGHTA and FQGTGA. The CDR3 runs 13 residues. The CDR3 sequence: CASSPASTGELFF. The CDR3 region has the DNA TGTGCCAGCAGTCCCGCCTCCACCGGGGAGCTGTTTTTT.

The chain combines TRBV5-1 with TRBJ2-7; TRBD2 matches 7 bases. CDR1 and CDR2 from the germline V gene are SGHRS and YFSETQ. There are 15 residues in the CDR3. V lost 5 bases and J lost 5; bases outside the gene matches: 13. CDR3 sequence: CASSRERGRYNEQYF. In nucleotides, the CDR3 is TGCGCCAGCAGTCGGGAGCGGGGCAGGTATAACGAGCAGTACTTC.

Note on this clonotype: The junction and the germline gene differ at one end; a read error may be behind it. This sequence joins TRBV30 and TRBJ2-1; D assignment may be TRBD1 or TRBD2 (5 bases each). The DNA end lines up better with TRBJ2-5; the J call may be wrong. The germline V gene has CDR1 GTSNPN and CDR2 SVGIG (reference sequence). The CDR3 length is 13 residues. The CDR3: CAWNRGTVEIQYF. In nucleotides, the CDR3 is TGTGCCTGGAATCGAGGGACGGTAGAGATCCAGTACTTC.

About this clonotype: A read error may be the cause here, since a much bigger clone is one base away. The genes are TRBV28 and TRBJ2-7; no clear D. From germline, CDR1 is MDHEN and CDR2 SYDVKM. Trimming removed 9 bases from V and 5 bases from J, with 8 bases in between. The CDR3 runs to 10 residues. The CDR3 DNA follows: TGTGCCAGTGGGTTGCACGAGCAGTACTTC. This encodes CASGLHEQYF. The entire variable domain, with the rest obtained from reference TRBV28 and TRBJ2-7, is as follows: DVKVTQSSRYLVKRTGEKVFLECVQDMDHENMFWYRQDPGLGLRLIYFSYDVKMKEKGDIPEGYSVSREKKERFSLILESASTNQTSMYLCASGLHEQYFGPGTRLTVT.

CDR3 residues: CASSPKGPGNTIYF. CDR3 sequence (DNA): TGTGCCAGCAGCCCCAAGGGCCCTGGAAACACCATATATTTT. V gene TRBV7-9 combines with J gene TRBJ1-3; D is uncertain. The V and J ends lost 5 bases and 2 bases respectively, with 10 bases between them. This CDR3 contains 14 residues. The germline CDR1 and CDR2 sequences are SEHNR and FQNEAQ (reference sequence).

This clonotype occurred many times. The chain uses TRBV28 and TRBJ1-2; TRBD1 might be the D (5 bases). Trimming pared 5 bases from V and 2 bases from J, leaving 18 bases between. From germline, CDR1 is MDHEN and CDR2 SYDVKM. The CDR3 is 16 residues long. CDR3 sequence: CASSITMDTQNYGYTF. CDR3 bases: TGTGCCAGCAGTATAACAATGGACACACAGAACTATGGCTACACCTTC.

This clonotype was detected a few times. The chain couples TRBV7-9 to TRBJ2-7; the D is unclear. With 6 bases removed from V and 4 bases from J, the gap between germline ends came to 13 bases. Germline V CDR1 and CDR2: SEHNR, FQNEAQ (reference sequence). The CDR3 sequence is 13 residues long. In DNA, the CDR3 is TGTGCCAGCAGTCACAGTCGTGAGTACGAGCAGTACTTC. Translation: CASSHSREYEQYF.

At least ten counts were recorded for this clonotype. CDR3 nucleotides: TGCGCCAGCAGCTTGGGCAGGGGCCCTGAAGAGCAGTACTTC. Translation gives CASSLGRGPEEQYF. V gene TRBV5-1 combines with J gene TRBJ2-7; a possible D gene is TRBD1 (6 bases). CDR3 length equals 14 residues. The V and J ends lost 0 bases and 7 bases respectively, with 14 bases between them. CDR1 and CDR2 from the germline V gene are SGHRS and YFSETQ. Full variable domain (rest looked up from reference TRBV5-1 and TRBJ2-7): KAGVTQTPRYLIKTRGQQVTLSCSPISGHRSVSWYQQTPGQGLQFLFEYFSETQRNKGNFPGRFSGRQFSNSRSEMNVSTLELGDSALYLCASSLGRGPEEQYFGPGTRLTVT.

The sample holds many counts of this clonotype. The rearrangement uses TRBV28 and TRBJ2-1; D might be TRBD1 (5 bases). The V gene's germline CDR1 is MDHEN and CDR2 SYDVKM. The CDR3 loop spans 15 amino acids. Trimming took off 4 bases at V and 3 bases at J, with 13 bases between the two ends. CDR3 region: CASSSQPDIYNEQFF. In DNA form, the CDR3 reads TGTGCCAGCAGTTCTCAACCGGACATCTACAATGAGCAGTTCTTC.

This clonotype was found a few times. The chain combines TRBV2 with TRBJ2-3; 16 bases map to TRBD2. This CDR3 is built from 16 residues. Trimming at V came to 6 bases and at J to 4 bases, leaving 4 bases not matched to a gene. Germline assignment: CDR1 SNHLY and CDR2 FYNNEI. The CDR3 sequence is CASRGLAGGRSDTQYF. The CDR3 DNA follows: TGTGCCAGCAGGGGACTAGCGGGAGGGCGTTCAGATACGCAGTATTTT.

This clonotype occurred a few times. Being one base from a much bigger clone, this may be a read error. This sequence joins TRBV28 and TRBJ1-1, with D possibly being TRBD1 (5 bases). CDR3 length equals 14 residues. The ends were cut back, 5 bases at V and 3 bases at J, with 13 bases in the middle. The germline gives CDR1 MDHEN, CDR2 SYDVKM. CDR3 nucleotides: TGTGCCAGCAGTCGCAGCAGGGTGGACACTGAAGCTTTCTTT. This translates into CASSRSRVDTEAFF.

This clonotype was picked up many times. V gene TRBV3-1 combines with J gene TRBJ1-4, with a weak D call TRBD1 (6 bases). There are 16 residues in the CDR3. The V and J ends lost 3 bases and 3 bases respectively, with 14 bases between them. From germline, CDR1 is LGHDT and CDR2 YNNKEL (reference sequence). CDR3 sequence (DNA): TGTGCCAGCAGCCACCGAGGGGGGACACCTAATGAAAAACTGTTTTTT. It yields the protein CASSHRGGTPNEKLFF.

This chain connects TRBV7-3 to TRBJ2-4; 8 bases agree with TRBD1. The CDR3 loop spans 12 amino acids. The germline V gene has CDR1 SGHTA and CDR2 FQGTGA. J gave up 15 bases and V 4 bases, and 8 bases lay outside the gene matches. CDR3 sequence (DNA): TGTGCCAGCAGCTCAGACAGGGGCTCGCGGTACTTC. Protein product: CASSSDRGSRYF.

The chain uses TRBV19 and TRBJ1-4; D is uncertain. The CDR3 runs to 16 residues. Germline lookup yields CDR1 LNHDA and CDR2 SQIVND (reference sequence). Trimming cost V 4 bases and J 5 bases, with 17 bases left between them. The DNA of the CDR3 is TGTGCCAGTAGTAAAGACCGTCTCGACTCCAATGAAAAACTGTTTTTT. This codes for CASSKDRLDSNEKLFF. Filled out from reference TRBV19 and TRBJ1-4, the complete variable domain reads DGGITQSPKYLFRKEGQNVTLSCEQNLNHDAMYWYRQDPGQGLRLIYYSQIVNDFQKGDIAEGYSVSREKKESFPLTVTSAQKNPTAFYLCASSKDRLDSNEKLFFGSGTQLSVL.